The 21 T cell receptor beta chains below were found in one sample sequenced in a study of response to subunit inactivated influenza vaccine. TCRdb used MiXCR to reprocess the RT-PCR reads, holding one entry per CDR3 protein. In the table there are 630,000 or so distinct CDR3 sequences, around 16% of which are singletons. This sample comprised PBMCs from blood, obtained 11 to 12 days after vaccination. The receptors originated from a middle-aged man who received an inactivated influenza vaccine.

This clonotype was seen more than once but under ten times. V and J are TRBV20-1 and TRBJ2-7; D might be TRBD1 or TRBD2, each matching 5 bases. Trimming removed 6 bases at V and 6 bases at J, with 12 bases between. CDR1 DFQATT and CDR2 SNEGSKA come from the germline V gene (reference sequence). This CDR3 spans 11 amino acids. This CDR3 is CSATGRLEQYF. The CDR3 DNA is TGCAGTGCCACGGGACGACTCGAGCAGTACTTC.

This clonotype was detected only a few times. The chain links TRBV21-1 to TRBJ1-4; the table's D call, TRBD1, has no DNA check behind it. TRBV21-1 is a known pseudogene. CDR3 length: 14 amino acids. The CDR3 is CASSTRQGREKLFF. CDR3 in DNA: TGTGCCAGCAGCACGAGACAGGGGCGGGAAAAACTGTTTTTT.

The chain combines TRBV7-2 with TRBJ2-7; 7 bases match TRBD1. CDR3 size: 12 residues. With 5 bases clipped from V and 7 bases from J, the junction kept 5 bases outside the gene matches. The germline CDR1 and CDR2 sequences are SGHTA and FQGNSA. The chain's CDR3 is CASSPTGIEQYF. In DNA, the CDR3 is TGTGCCAGCAGCCCGACAGGGATTGAGCAGTACTTC.

The V gene is TRBV11-2, the J gene TRBJ1-2; D gene unclear. Germline CDR1 reads SGHAT; CDR2 reads FQNNGV. The V end was cut by 2 bases, the J end by 0 bases, with 10 bases between. The CDR3 loop spans 15 amino acids. CDR3 in DNA: TGTGCCAGCAGCTTACGCCGAGCCACTAACTATGGCTACACCTTC. It codes for CASSLRRATNYGYTF. The full variable domain, with the rest looked up from reference TRBV11-2 and TRBJ1-2, is EAGVAQSPRYKIIEKRQSVAFWCNPISGHATLYWYQQILGQGPKLLIQFQNNGVVDDSQLPKDRFSAERLKGVDSTLKIQPAKLEDSAVYLCASSLRRATNYGYTFGSGTRLTVV.

This chain links TRBV7-2 with TRBJ2-1; 9 bases agree with TRBD2. Losses at the gene ends were 5 bases for V and 7 bases for J; bases not matched to a gene: 6. This CDR3 has 14 residues. CDR1 is SGHTA, CDR2 FQGNSA, per germline. This CDR3 is CASSAGLAGNEQFF. The CDR3 DNA reads TGTGCCAGCAGCGCGGGACTAGCCGGTAATGAGCAGTTCTTC.

This clonotype was detected a few times. The gene calls are TRBV11-2 and TRBJ2-5; 8 bases align to TRBD1. Germline CDR1 SGHAT, CDR2 FQNNGV. V shed 0 bases, J shed 5 bases, and the junction held 8 bases outside the gene matches. The CDR3 totals 16 residues. The CDR3 loop reads CASSLETRGPGETQYF. In nucleotides, the CDR3 is TGTGCCAGCAGCTTAGAAACCAGGGGGCCGGGGGAGACCCAGTACTTC.

This clonotype was picked up a small number of times. The chain uses TRBV4-3 and TRBJ2-1; D gene uncertain. The V gene lost 1 base and the J gene lost 6 bases, with 13 bases spanning the gap. CDR3 length equals 15 residues. Germline V gene lookup returns CDR1 LGHNA and CDR2 YSLEER. The CDR3 spells CASSQVIGWANEQFF. The CDR3 DNA is TGCGCCAGCAGCCAAGTCATTGGCTGGGCCAATGAGCAGTTCTTC.

The rearrangement links TRBV7-2 to TRBJ2-4, with 7 bases that match TRBD1. V lost 5 bases to trimming and J lost 2 bases; unmatched junction nucleotides: 6. This CDR3 spans 15 amino acids. Looked up from germline, CDR1 is SGHTA and CDR2 is FQGNSA. The DNA of the CDR3 is TGTGCCAGCAGCGGACAGGTCGTGTCCAAAAACATTCAGTACTTC. It specifies CASSGQVVSKNIQYF.

This clonotype was found a few times. The chain combines TRBV20-1 with TRBJ1-6; D is possibly TRBD1 (5 bases). The germline CDR1 and CDR2 sequences are DFQATT and SNEGSKA (reference sequence). The CDR3 covers 10 residues. V dropped 5 bases and J dropped 19 bases, with 15 bases sitting between them. The CDR3 DNA is TGCAGTGCTGGGGGAAGGGTTTGGCACTTT. It translates to CSAGGRVWHF.

This clonotype occurred a few times. The chain has TRBV12-3 or TRBV12-4 and TRBJ1-2; D is ambiguous. There are 14 residues in the CDR3. Trimming left V 5 bases short and J 4 bases short, with 14 bases between. CDR3 sequence reads: CASSLLLRAYGYTF. The CDR3 DNA follows: TGTGCCAGCAGTCTCCTGTTACGGGCCTATGGCTACACCTTC.

The rearrangement uses TRBV27 and TRBJ2-4; 14 bases line up with TRBD2. J was trimmed by 8 bases and V by 4 bases; bases with no gene match: 10. The CDR3 length is 17 residues. Per the germline V gene, CDR1 is MNHEY and CDR2 is SMNVEV (reference sequence). The CDR3 coding sequence is TGTGCCAGCAGTTCCCGGACTAGCGGGGGGCGAGGTTACATTCAGTACTTC. This translates into CASSSRTSGGRGYIQYF.

V gene TRBV4-2 combines with J gene TRBJ2-7, with 11 positions matching TRBD2. Germline-derived CDR1 and CDR2 are LGHNA and YNFKEQ. The CDR3 is 16 amino acids. The trim removed 0 bases at V and 3 bases at J, leaving 4 bases unmatched. In nucleotides, the CDR3 is TGTGCCAGCAGCCAAGATGTACTAGCGGGAGTCTACGAGCAGTACTTC. Its protein product is CASSQDVLAGVYEQYF.

This clonotype was counted many times. V and J are TRBV12-3 or TRBV12-4 and TRBJ2-3, with D unclear. CDR3 length equals 13 residues. Trimming removed 6 bases at V and 3 bases at J, with 10 bases between. This CDR3 reads CASRRDGTDTQYF. Written as DNA, the CDR3 is TGTGCCAGCAGGCGCGATGGTACAGATACGCAGTATTTT.

There are a few counts of this clonotype. The chain joins TRBV4-3 to TRBJ2-7, with 8 nucleotides matching TRBD1. CDR3 length equals 16 residues. The V and J ends lost 3 bases and 2 bases, in that order; junction bases with no gene match: 9. Germline CDR1 is LGHNA and CDR2 is YSLEER. CDR3 sequence (DNA): TGCGCCAGCAGCCATTCATCGGACAGGGTCGCCTACGAGCAGTACTTC. It yields the protein CASSHSSDRVAYEQYF.

The chain carries TRBV7-2 and TRBJ2-1; 9 bases are shared with TRBD2. CDR3 length: 15 residues. V dropped 4 bases and J dropped 4; count of bases not matched to a gene: 5. Germline loops: CDR1 SGHTA, CDR2 FQGNSA. The CDR3 sequence: CASSSQRGEYNEQFF. The CDR3 DNA reads as TGTGCCAGCAGCTCTCAGCGGGGGGAATACAATGAGCAGTTCTTC. The full variable domain, its missing parts supplied by reference TRBV7-2 and TRBJ2-1, is GAGVSQSPSNKVTEKGKDVELRCDPISGHTALYWYRQSLGQGLEFLIYFQGNSAPDKSGLPSDRFSAERTGGSVSTLTIQRTQQEDSAVYLCASSSQRGEYNEQFFGPGTRLTVL.

This clonotype was counted between two and nine times. The V call is TRBV15, the J call TRBJ2-2; 8 nucleotides match TRBD1. With V trimmed by 3 bases and J by 5 bases, 5 bases remained unmatched. CDR1 and CDR2 from the germline V gene are LNHNV and YYDKDF (reference sequence). The CDR3 length is 15 residues. CDR3 amino acids: CATSSGTGRTGELFF. Here the CDR3 DNA reads TGTGCCACCAGCAGCGGGACAGGTCGGACCGGGGAGCTGTTTTTT. The full variable domain, its missing parts supplied by reference TRBV15 and TRBJ2-2, is DAMVIQNPRYQVTQFGKPVTLSCSQTLNHNVMYWYQQKSSQAPKLLFHYYDKDFNNEADTPDNFQSRRPNTSFCFLDIRSPGLGDTAMYLCATSSGTGRTGELFFGEGSRLTVL.

In its sample, this clonotype was seen a few times. The chain combines TRBV18 with TRBJ2-1, with 10 positions matching TRBD2. The CDR3 spans 14 residues. CDR1 KGHSH and CDR2 LQKENI come from the germline V gene. V trimming: 8 bases; J trimming: 7 bases; junction bases outside the gene matches: 8. This chain's CDR3 is CASQGLAGVNEQFF. CDR3 sequence (DNA): TGTGCCAGCCAGGGGCTAGCGGGAGTAAATGAGCAGTTCTTC.

V gene TRBV7-9 combines with J gene TRBJ2-1, with TRBD2 matching 15 bases. V was clipped by 0 bases and J by 15 bases; unmatched bases: 3. Germline CDR1 SEHNR, CDR2 FQNEAQ (reference sequence). The CDR3 consists of 14 residues. The CDR3 DNA is TGTGCCAGCAGCTTAGCGGGACTAGCGGGGGGTTGGTTCTTC. It codes for CASSLAGLAGGWFF.

The chain is built from TRBV20-1 and TRBJ2-3, with D possibly TRBD2 on 5 matching bases. From germline, CDR1 is DFQATT and CDR2 SNEGSKA (reference sequence). V was shortened by 6 bases and J by 3 bases, with 16 bases between the two germline ends. The CDR3 contains 14 residues. The CDR3 DNA reads TGCAGTGCGAGACCCGGGATAACTACAGATACGCAGTATTTT. Translation gives CSARPGITTDTQYF.

The chain links TRBV19 to TRBJ2-6, with D possibly TRBD2 on 6 matching bases. The CDR3 length is 15 residues. Germline lookup yields CDR1 LNHDA and CDR2 SQIVND (reference sequence). V lost 5 bases to trimming and J lost 2 bases, with 10 bases between them. CDR3 DNA: TGTGCCAGTAGTGTACTAGCAACTGGGGCCAACGTCCTGACTTTC. Translated: CASSVLATGANVLTF.

The chain is built from TRBV18 and TRBJ2-5; possibly TRBD2 for D (6 bases). CDR3 length: 13 amino acids. Germline V gives CDR1 KGHSH, CDR2 LQKENI. Trimming took off 6 bases at V and 9 bases at J, with 17 bases between the two ends. This CDR3 is CASSPSVGSSQYF. The CDR3 DNA reads as TGTGCCAGCTCTCCTAGCGTGGGGAGTTCCCAGTACTTC.